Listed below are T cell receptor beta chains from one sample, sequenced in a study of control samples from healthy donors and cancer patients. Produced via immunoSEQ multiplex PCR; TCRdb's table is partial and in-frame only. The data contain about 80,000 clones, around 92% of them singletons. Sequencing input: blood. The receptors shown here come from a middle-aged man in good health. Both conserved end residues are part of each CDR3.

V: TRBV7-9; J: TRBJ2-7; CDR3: CASSWGGTGADDEQYF
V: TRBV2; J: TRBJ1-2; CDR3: CASIRQGASDGYTF
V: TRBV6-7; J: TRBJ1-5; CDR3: CASGGRGNQPQHF
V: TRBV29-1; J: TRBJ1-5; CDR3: CSVGGGIGQPQHF
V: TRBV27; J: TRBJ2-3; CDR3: CASSLYPSRSSGPTDTQYF
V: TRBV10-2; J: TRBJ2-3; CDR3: CASQDGTRDTQYF
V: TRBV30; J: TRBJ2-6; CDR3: CAWSVSGANVLTF
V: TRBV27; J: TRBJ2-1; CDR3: CASSFKQGSYNEQFF
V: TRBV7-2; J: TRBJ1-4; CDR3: CASSPARRTTNEKLFF
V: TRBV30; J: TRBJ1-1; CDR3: CAWSVDTEAFF
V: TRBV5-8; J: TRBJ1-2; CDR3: CASSLGRWESYGYTF
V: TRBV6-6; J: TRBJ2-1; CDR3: CASSSGESSYNEQFF
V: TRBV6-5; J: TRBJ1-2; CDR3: CASSYSPGTGNGYTF
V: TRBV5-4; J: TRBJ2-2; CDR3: CASTGSGGANTGELFF
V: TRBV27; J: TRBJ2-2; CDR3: CASSWARGNTGELFF
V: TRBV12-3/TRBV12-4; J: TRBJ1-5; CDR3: CASTFGVGQPQHF
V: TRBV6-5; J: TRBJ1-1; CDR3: CASSYEGSAFF
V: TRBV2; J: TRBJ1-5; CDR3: CASSEEGYSNQPQHF
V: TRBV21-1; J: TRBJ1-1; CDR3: CASSKKQVNTEAFF
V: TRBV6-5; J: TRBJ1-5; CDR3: CASSHSGSNQPQHF
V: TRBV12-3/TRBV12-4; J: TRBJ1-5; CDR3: CASRESNQPQHF
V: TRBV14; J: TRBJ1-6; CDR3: CASSQAGDGSPLHF
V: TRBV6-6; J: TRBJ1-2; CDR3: CASSYDSSNYGYTF
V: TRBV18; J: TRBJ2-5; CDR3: CASSPQQGRGETQYF
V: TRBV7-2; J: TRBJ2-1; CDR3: CASSLRGGPYNEQFF
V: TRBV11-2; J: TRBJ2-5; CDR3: CASSFILGNQETQYF
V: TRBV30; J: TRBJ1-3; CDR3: CAWSVLSAGNTIYF
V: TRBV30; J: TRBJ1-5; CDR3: CAWSVQNFPQPQHF
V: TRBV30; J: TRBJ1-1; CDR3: CAWKLDRGRQAFF
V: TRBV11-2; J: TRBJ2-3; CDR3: CASSLGLAGGGDTQYF
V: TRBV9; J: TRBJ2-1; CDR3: CASSVRRGGGNEQFF
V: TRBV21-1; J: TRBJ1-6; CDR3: CASSKPGHWVYSPLHF
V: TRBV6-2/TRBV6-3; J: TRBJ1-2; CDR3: CASSYWGGPGGYTF
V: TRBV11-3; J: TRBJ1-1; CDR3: CASSSQGVASEAFF
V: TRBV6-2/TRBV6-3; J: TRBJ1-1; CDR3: CASSFYGEAFF
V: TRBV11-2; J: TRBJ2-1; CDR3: CASSRTTGGNNEQFF
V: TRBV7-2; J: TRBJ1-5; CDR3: CASSLVPLLAGDQPQHF
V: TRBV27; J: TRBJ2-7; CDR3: CASRPGHFYSYEQYF
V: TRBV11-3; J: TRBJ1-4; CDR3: CASSSRTGREAVFF
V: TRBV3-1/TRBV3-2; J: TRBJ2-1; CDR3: CASSKRIFLGEQFF
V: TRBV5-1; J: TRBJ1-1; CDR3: CASSYRTGGDTEAFF
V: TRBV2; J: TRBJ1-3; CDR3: CASRDSDLSGNTIYF
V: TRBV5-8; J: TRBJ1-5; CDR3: CASSGTGGRNQPQHF
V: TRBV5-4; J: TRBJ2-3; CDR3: CASSLGGLAGGADTQYF
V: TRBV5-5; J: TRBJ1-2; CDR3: CASSLIGGASGYTF
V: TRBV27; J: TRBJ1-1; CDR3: CASSLNSPPSRITEAFF
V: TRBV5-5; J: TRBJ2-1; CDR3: CASSFRELLKVYNEQFF
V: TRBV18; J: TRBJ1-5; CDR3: CASSRLSAGIHQPQHF
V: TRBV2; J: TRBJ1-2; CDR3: CASSETGLVYGYTF
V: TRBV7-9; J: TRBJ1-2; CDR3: CASSPDRSYGYTF
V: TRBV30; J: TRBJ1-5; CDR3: CAWSVRLRYGNQPQHF
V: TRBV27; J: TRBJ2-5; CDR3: CASSPSKNDRGETQYF
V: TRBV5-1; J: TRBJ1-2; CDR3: CASSKDSNYGYTF
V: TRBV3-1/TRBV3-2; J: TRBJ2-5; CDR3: CASSHPLWGRGRGRQETQYF
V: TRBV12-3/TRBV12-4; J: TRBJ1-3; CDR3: CASSAIRNTIYF
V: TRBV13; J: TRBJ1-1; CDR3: CASSLVATVEAFF